A selection of T cell receptor beta chains follows, all from one sample in a study of T cell repertoires in cytomegalovirus infection. TCRdb re-derived calls from the reads in MiXCR, one entry per CDR3 protein. In the table there are about 250,000 distinct CDR3 sequences, approximately 13% of which are singletons. Sequences were obtained from PBMCs. The receptors here all came from a human donor in good health (CMV status not recorded). Some clones in this sample may be carry-over from other donors' samples. The CDR3 runs from the conserved cysteine through the conserved F or W. Each record gives: V gene, J gene, clone size, D gene, CDR3 DNA, CDR3 protein. The D gene is left open where the match is weak. Not every row has a clone size; where given, it reads once, few, many or a size class.

v_call: TRBV19; j_call: TRBJ2-6; clone_size: many; d_call: NA; cdr3_nt: TGTGCCAGTACCCCCCTGGGGACAAGCTCTGGGGCCAACGTCCTGACTTTC; cdr3_aa: CASTPLGTSSGANVLTF
v_call: TRBV6-4; j_call: TRBJ1-1; clone_size: NA; d_call: NA; cdr3_nt: TGTGCCAGCGATCTGGGTCCCGGGACTCGAGACACTGAAGCTTTCTTT; cdr3_aa: CASDLGPGTRDTEAFF
v_call: TRBV29-1; j_call: TRBJ1-2; clone_size: NA; d_call: NA; cdr3_nt: TGCAGCGTTGAAGTACCGCCGGATGGCTACACCTTC; cdr3_aa: CSVEVPPDGYTF
v_call: TRBV6-2/TRBV6-3; j_call: TRBJ2-5; clone_size: NA; d_call: NA; cdr3_nt: TGTGCCAGCAGTCCCCCAGGAGGGCTCCAAGAGACCCAGTACTTC; cdr3_aa: CASSPPGGLQETQYF
v_call: TRBV7-8; j_call: TRBJ2-3; clone_size: many; d_call: NA; cdr3_nt: TGTGCCAGCAGCTCCCCGGACGGTTTCACAGATACGCAGTATTTT; cdr3_aa: CASSSPDGFTDTQYF
v_call: TRBV29-1; j_call: TRBJ2-7; clone_size: few; d_call: TRBD2; cdr3_nt: TGCAGCGTTGAACTAGCGGGAGAGAGCGAGCAGTACTTC; cdr3_aa: CSVELAGESEQYF
v_call: TRBV15; j_call: TRBJ2-7; clone_size: many; d_call: NA; cdr3_nt: TGTGCCACCAGCAGACCCTCGGGGTACGAGCAGTACTTC; cdr3_aa: CATSRPSGYEQYF
v_call: TRBV24-1; j_call: TRBJ2-1; clone_size: NA; d_call: TRBD2; cdr3_nt: TGTGCCACCAGTGATTTCTCTAGCGGACCCTACAATGAGCAGTTCTTC; cdr3_aa: CATSDFSSGPYNEQFF
v_call: TRBV6-8; j_call: TRBJ2-7; clone_size: NA; d_call: TRBD1; cdr3_nt: TGTGCCAGCAGTTACTCGAAGGGCAGGGGGTACGAGCAGTACTTC; cdr3_aa: CASSYSKGRGYEQYF
v_call: TRBV28; j_call: TRBJ2-6; clone_size: many; d_call: TRBD1; cdr3_nt: TGTGCCAGCAGGACAGGGAGTGGGGCCAACGTCCTGACTTTC; cdr3_aa: CASRTGSGANVLTF